The present T cell receptor (beta chain) was sequenced within a study of blood T cell repertoires in COVID-19. The overall study: COVID-19 samples from acute and convalescent phases originated in the United States, Italy and Spain. T cells, B-cell-depleted T cells, or PBMCs provided the cDNA or gDNA that served as material.

Per the original methods: Estimation of nucleated cell counts was performed using reference gene primer amplification. Using immunoSEQ multiplex PCR, the repertoire was profiled, and TCRdb retains in-frame clones only, with some absent. Clone size and the V and J calls come from that table; the DNA yielded D and trimming. This sample has over 85,000 clones, with about 90% found just once. The CDR3 is 13 residues long. The germline gives CDR1 SQVTM, CDR2 ANQGSEA. V was shortened by 4 bases and J by 3 bases, with 12 bases between the two germline ends. Sample: peripheral blood. The chain combines TRBV29-1 with TRBJ1-2; D not resolved. The TCR sequence derives from a man aged 50-60 years with active COVID-19. In nucleotides, the CDR3 is TGCAGCGTTGGTCAGGTTAAGTACTATGGCTACACCTTC. The encoded protein is CSVGQVKYYGYTF.